What follows describes a single TCR beta chain. These data belong to a study of cytomegalovirus exposure and HLA in healthy donors. PCR was performed using 60 Vbeta and 13 Jbeta primers. Repertoires were generated with immunoSEQ multiplex PCR, while TCRdb's copy carries only in-frame clones and drops some. The sample shows some 140,000 clones, over 70% of them seen only once. Sequencing was performed on PBMCs. The receptor's source is a woman aged 40 to 50 in good health and CMV-seronegative.

CDR3 DNA: TGTGCCAGCAGCCTACGACAGGGAGGAAACACCATATATTTT. Translating gives CASSLRQGGNTIYF. The chain uses TRBV7-8 and TRBJ1-3; 7 nucleotides align to TRBD1. Germline trimming cut 5 bases from V and 4 bases from J; bases unmatched to any gene: 5. The germline gives CDR1 SGHVS, CDR2 FQNEAQ. The CDR3 totals 14 residues.